The T cell receptor beta chain described here comes from a study of T cells in localized non-small cell lung cancer. Assay: immunoSEQ multiplex PCR; the TCRdb copy retains only in-frame clones and omits some. This table has some 51,000 clones, more than 80% appearing once. V gave up 3 bases and J gave up 12 bases, with 11 bases separating them. The germline V gene encodes CDR1 MDHEN and CDR2 SYDVKM. The CDR3 consists of 11 residues. The J gene is TRBJ1-1, the V gene TRBV28, with a possible D match to TRBD1 (6 bases). The sequencing used peripheral blood, collected before any cancer treatment. This clonotype originated in a woman aged 40-75 years with stage I lung adenocarcinoma. The CDR3 DNA sequence: TGTGCCAGCAGTTTCAACAGGGAGACTTTCTTT. It yields the protein CASSFNRETFF.